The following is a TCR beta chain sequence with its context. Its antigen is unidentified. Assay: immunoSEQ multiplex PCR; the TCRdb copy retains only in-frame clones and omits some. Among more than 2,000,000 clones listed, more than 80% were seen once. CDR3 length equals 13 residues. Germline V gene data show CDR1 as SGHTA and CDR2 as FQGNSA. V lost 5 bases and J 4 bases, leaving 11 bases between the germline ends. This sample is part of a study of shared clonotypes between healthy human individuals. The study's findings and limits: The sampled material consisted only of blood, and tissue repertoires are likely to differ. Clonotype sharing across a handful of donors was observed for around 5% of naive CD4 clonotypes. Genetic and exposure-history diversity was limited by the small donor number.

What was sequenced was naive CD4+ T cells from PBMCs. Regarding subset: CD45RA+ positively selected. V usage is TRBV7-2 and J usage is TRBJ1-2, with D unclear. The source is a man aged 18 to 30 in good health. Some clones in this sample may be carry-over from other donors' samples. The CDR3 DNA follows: TGTGCCAGCAGCCCCTTTACCGGCTATGGCTACACCTTC. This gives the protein CASSPFTGYGYTF.